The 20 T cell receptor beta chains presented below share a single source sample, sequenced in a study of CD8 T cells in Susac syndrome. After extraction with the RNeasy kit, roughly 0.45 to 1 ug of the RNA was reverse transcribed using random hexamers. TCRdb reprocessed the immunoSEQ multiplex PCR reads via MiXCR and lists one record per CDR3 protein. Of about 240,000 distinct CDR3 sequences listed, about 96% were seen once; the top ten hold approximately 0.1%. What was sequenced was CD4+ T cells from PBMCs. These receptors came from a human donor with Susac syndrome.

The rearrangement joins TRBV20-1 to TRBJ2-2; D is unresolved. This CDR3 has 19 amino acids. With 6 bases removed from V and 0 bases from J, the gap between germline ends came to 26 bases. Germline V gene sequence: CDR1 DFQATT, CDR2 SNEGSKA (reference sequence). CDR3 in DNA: TGCAGTGCCTTACTAAGGCCCCGGCTTGGCCTCGCGAACACCGGGGAGCTGTTTTTT. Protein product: CSALLRPRLGLANTGELFF.

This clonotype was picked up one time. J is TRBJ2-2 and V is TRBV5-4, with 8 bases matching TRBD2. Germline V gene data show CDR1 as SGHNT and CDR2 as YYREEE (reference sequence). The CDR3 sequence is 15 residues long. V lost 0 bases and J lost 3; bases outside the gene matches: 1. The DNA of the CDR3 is TGTGCCAGCAGCTTGGGACTAGCGTACACCGGGGAGCTGTTTTTT. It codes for CASSLGLAYTGELFF.

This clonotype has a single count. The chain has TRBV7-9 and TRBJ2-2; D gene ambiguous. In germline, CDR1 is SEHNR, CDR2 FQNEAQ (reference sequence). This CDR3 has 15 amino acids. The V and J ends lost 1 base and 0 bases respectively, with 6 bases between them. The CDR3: CASSLGVSNTGELFF. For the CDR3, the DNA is TGTGCCAGCAGCTTAGGGGTCTCGAACACCGGGGAGCTGTTTTTT.

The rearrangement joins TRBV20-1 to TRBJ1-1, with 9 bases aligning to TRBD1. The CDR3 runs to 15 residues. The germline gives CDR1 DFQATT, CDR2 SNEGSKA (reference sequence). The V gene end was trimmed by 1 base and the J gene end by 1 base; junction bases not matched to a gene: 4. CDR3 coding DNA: TGCAGTGCTAGAGGGGTGACAGGGGGGAACACTGAAGCTTTCTTT. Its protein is CSARGVTGGNTEAFF.

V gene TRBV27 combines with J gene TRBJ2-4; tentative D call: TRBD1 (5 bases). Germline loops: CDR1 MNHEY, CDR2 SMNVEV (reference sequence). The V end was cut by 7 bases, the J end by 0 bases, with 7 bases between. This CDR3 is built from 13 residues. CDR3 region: CASTGLAKNIQYF. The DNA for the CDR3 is TGTGCCAGCACAGGGCTAGCCAAAAACATTCAGTACTTC.

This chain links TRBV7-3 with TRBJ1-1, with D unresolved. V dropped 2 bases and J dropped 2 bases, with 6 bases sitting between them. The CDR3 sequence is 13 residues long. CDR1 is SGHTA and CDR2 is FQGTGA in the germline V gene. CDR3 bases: TGTGCCAGCAGCTTAGAAAGTAACACTGAAGCTTTCTTT. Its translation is CASSLESNTEAFF.

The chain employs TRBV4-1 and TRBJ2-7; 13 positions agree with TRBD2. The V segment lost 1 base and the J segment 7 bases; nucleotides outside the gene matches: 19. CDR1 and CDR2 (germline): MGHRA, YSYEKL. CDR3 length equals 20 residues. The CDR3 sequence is CASSQAIPPGLAGTLGEQYF. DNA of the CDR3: TGCGCCAGCAGCCAAGCAATTCCTCCGGGACTAGCGGGAACGTTAGGGGAGCAGTACTTC.

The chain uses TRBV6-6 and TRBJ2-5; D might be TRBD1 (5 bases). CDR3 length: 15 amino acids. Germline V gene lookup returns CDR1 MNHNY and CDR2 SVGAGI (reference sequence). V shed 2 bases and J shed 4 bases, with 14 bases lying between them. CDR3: CASSYGHRSGETQYF. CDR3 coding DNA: TGTGCCAGCAGTTACGGCCACAGGTCCGGAGAGACCCAGTACTTC.

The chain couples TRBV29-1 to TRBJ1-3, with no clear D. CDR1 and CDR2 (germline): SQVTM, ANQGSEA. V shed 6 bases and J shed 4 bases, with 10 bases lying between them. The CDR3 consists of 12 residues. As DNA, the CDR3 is TGCAGCGTCACCCATCCGGGAAACACCATATATTTT. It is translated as CSVTHPGNTIYF.

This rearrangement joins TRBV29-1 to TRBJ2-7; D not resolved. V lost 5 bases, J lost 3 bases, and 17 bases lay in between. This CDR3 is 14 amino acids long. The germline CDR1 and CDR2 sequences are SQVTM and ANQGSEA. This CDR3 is CSVPRRNHLYEQYF. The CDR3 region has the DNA TGCAGCGTTCCTAGACGGAACCACCTCTACGAGCAGTACTTC.

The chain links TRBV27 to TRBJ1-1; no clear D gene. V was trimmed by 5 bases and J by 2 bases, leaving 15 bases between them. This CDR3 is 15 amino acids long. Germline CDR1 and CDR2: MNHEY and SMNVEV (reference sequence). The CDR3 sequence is CASSPSVADNTEAFF. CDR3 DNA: TGTGCCAGCAGTCCCTCGGTGGCAGATAACACTGAAGCTTTCTTT.

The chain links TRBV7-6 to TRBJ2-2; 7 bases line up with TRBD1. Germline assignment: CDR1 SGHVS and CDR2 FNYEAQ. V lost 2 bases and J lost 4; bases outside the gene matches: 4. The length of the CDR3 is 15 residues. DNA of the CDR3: TGTGCCAGCAGCTTAACAGGGGTGGCCACCGGGGAGCTGTTTTTT. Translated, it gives CASSLTGVATGELFF.

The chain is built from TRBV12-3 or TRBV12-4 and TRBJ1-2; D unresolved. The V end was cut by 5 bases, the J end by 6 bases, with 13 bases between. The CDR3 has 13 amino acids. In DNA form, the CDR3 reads TGTGCCAGCAGTGCCACCCTCCGGGATGGCTACACCTTC. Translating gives CASSATLRDGYTF.

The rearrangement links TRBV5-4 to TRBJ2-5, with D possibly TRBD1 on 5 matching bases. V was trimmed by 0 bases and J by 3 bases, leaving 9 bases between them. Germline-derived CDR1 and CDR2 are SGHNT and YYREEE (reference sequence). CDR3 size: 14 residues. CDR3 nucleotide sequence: TGTGCCAGCAGCTTGGATAGGGGAAAAGAGACCCAGTACTTC. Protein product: CASSLDRGKETQYF. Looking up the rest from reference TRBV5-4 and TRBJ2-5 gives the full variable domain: ETGVTQSPTHLIKTRGQQVTLRCSSQSGHNTVSWYQQALGQGPQFIFQYYREEENGRGNFPPRFSGLQFPNYSSELNVNALELDDSALYLCASSLDRGKETQYFGPGTRLLVL.

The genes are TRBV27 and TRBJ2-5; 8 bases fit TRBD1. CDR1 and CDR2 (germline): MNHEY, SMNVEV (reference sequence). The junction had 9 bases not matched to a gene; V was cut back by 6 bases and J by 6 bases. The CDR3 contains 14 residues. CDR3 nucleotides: TGTGCCAGCAGCATCCAGGGGGCGGGAAAGACCCAGTACTTC. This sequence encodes CASSIQGAGKTQYF.

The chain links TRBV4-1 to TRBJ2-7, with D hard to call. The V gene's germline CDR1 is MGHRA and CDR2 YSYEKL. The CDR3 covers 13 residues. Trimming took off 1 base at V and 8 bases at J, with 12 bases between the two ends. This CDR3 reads CASSQAPIEKQYF. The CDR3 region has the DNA TGCGCCAGCAGCCAAGCGCCTATAGAGAAGCAGTACTTC.

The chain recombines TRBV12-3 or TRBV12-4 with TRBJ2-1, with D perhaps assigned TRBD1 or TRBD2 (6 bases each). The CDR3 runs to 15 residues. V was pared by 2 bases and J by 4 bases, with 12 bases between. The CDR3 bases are TGTGCCAGCAGTTTATTCGGGGGCTTATACAATGAGCAGTTCTTC. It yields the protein CASSLFGGLYNEQFF.

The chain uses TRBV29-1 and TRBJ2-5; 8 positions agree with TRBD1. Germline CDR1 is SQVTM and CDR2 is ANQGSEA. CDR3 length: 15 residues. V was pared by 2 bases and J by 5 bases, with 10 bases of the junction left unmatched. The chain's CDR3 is CSVENWAGGGETQYF. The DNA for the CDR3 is TGCAGCGTTGAAAATTGGGCAGGGGGCGGCGAGACCCAGTACTTC.

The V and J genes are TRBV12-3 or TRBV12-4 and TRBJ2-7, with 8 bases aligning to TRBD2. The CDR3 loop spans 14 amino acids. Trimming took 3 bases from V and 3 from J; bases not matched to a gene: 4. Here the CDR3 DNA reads TGTGCCAGCAGTTTTCCGGGAGGGCACTACGAGCAGTACTTC. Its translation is CASSFPGGHYEQYF.

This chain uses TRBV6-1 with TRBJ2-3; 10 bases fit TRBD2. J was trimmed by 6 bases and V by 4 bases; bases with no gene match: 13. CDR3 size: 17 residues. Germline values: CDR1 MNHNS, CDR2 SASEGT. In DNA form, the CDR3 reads TGTGCCAGCAGTGCCCGCAACAGCGGGAGGGGGGAGGATACGCAGTATTTT. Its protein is CASSARNSGRGEDTQYF.